Here is one T cell receptor beta chain with its context. The antigen remains undetermined. The data stem from a study of PD-1 blockade in classical Hodgkin lymphoma. Whole-study context: Patients were treated with nivolumab at 3 mg/kg, and this was given intravenously every 2 weeks. Findings and limits, study-wide: Significant TCR diversity gains by C4D1 occurred in CD4+ but not CD8+ cells. Complete responders possessed baseline diversity comparable to newly diagnosed patients. Exclusion was applied to patients who started nivolumab under 1 year after ASCT.

Here immunoSEQ multiplex PCR was the method, and the copy in TCRdb shows in-frame clones only, minus some. The data show roughly 100,000 clones, over 85% seen once. The CDR3 is 19 amino acids. The V gene end was trimmed by 1 base and the J gene end by 0 bases; junction bases not matched to a gene: 12. Germline V gives CDR1 MDHEN, CDR2 SYDVKM. Time point in this sample: cycle 4 day 1 (C4D1), after less than seven weeks of nivolumab. Relapses following autologous stem cell transplantation were seen in all patients, with brentuximab vedotin exposure varying. The receptor's source is a human donor with classical Hodgkin lymphoma. The chain is built from TRBV28 and TRBJ1-1, with 9 nucleotides matching TRBD1. The sequencing here drew on peripheral blood mononuclear cells (PBMCs), taken before the fourth cycle of nivolumab. CDR3 sequence reads: CASSLFLSPGQGMNTEAFF. Written as DNA, the CDR3 is TGTGCCAGCAGTTTATTCCTGTCTCCGGGACAGGGAATGAACACTGAAGCTTTCTTT.